This T cell receptor (beta chain) comes out of a study of Graves' ophthalmopathy and Graves' hyperthyroidism (dated by TCRdb to between 2017 and 2018). Regarding the research as a whole: Peripheral blood was collected before any treatment was given, at the time of initial diagnosis. TCR beta repertoire signatures were used to distinguish Graves' ophthalmopathy from Graves' hyperthyroidism and to predict progression to ophthalmopathy. Following sample collection, hyperthyroidism patients were given methimazole at a starting dose of 30 mg daily, and ophthalmopathy patients were given high-dose intravenous methylprednisolone. The 75 to 100 discovery patients were divided at random into training and test sets in a 7:3 ratio. In over 5 hyperthyroidism patients, the T-cell repertoires found in thyroid tissue were compared with those found in blood. In total, approximately 140 blood samples were TCR-sequenced: fewer than 50 ophthalmopathy, around 75 hyperthyroidism and approximately 17 hyperthyroidism-to-ophthalmopathy patients. A discovery set of 100 patients (43 ophthalmopathy, 55 to 60 stable hyperthyroidism) was enrolled to explore V-J signatures distinguishing ophthalmopathy from hyperthyroidism. For independent validation, a separate cohort was made up of around 18 hyperthyroidism patients plus 17 patients who later progressed from hyperthyroidism to ophthalmopathy. Points the paper makes about the study in general: No statistical method was used to set the sample size in advance, and the investigators knew which group each participant was assigned to. In cross-validation, the 13-signature model distinguished ophthalmopathy from stable hyperthyroidism with 85% to 90% sensitivity and about 84% specificity, and in the test set the corresponding values were roughly 80% and 76%. Most of the expanded thyroid clonotypes with a frequency above 0.001 were also detected in blood, and it was suggested that the thyroid immune response may be reflected by blood repertoires. In validation, the model predicted ophthalmopathy progression with more than 55% sensitivity and 72.22% specificity; some 13 predicted patients were CT-confirmed with GO in a median of 6.5 months.

There are many counts of this clonotype. Its antigen is still unknown. No much larger clone exists at a distance of one base, and base qualities are not known. Cut back by 5 bases and 2 bases, the V and J ends lie 11 bases apart. Including the terminal cysteine and phenylalanine, the CDR3 comprises 13 residues. Only the CDR3 portion is preserved as DNA: 39 bases, with reading frame beginning at the first base. The germline V gene sets CDR1 to SGHRS and CDR2 to YFSETQ. Ophthalmopathy patients were characterized by moderately to severely active disease, a Clinical Activity Score of at least 3, a NOSPECS grade of at least 4, and a disease duration under 3 months. Patients with other autoimmune diseases, uncontrolled infections, pregnancy or lactation were excluded. Clinical symptoms, serum thyroxine, TRAb, thyroid ultrasound and orbital computed tomography formed the basis of the diagnosis. PBMCs were isolated from about 10 ml of fresh peripheral blood by Ficoll-Paque density gradient centrifugation. Total RNA was extracted using Trizol reagent, and RNA quality was checked on an Agilent 2100 Bioanalyzer.

For repertoire sequencing, TCR beta CDR3 regions were amplified from RNA transcripts. A first-round RT-PCR used HTBI primers with the Qiagen OneStep RT-PCR kit, followed by a second-round multiplex PCR, size selection and purification. Sequencing of the libraries was carried out on an Illumina HiSeq2000 in paired-end mode with 100 bp reads. In the original analysis: Reads were processed with SOAPnuke, discarding reads with adapters, uncalled bases, mean Phred below 15, or no exact constant-primer or identifier match. COPE v1.2.5 was used to merge high-quality paired reads. Each unique nucleotide sequence was treated as a clonotype, and MiTCR v1.1 was used to align the clonotypes to the IMGT TRB V, D and J references. Only V-J combinations with frequency above 0.0001 were analysed, covering about 99% of repertoires. For each V-J combination, a TCR clonal expansion and chaos score was defined as the ratio of F50 clonal expansion to chaos observed in the TCRdist matrix. Welch's t-statistics and random forest were used to reduce the features to about twelve V-J combinations, which were then used as input to a naive Bayes classifier. The Morisita-Horn index was used to measure how similar the thyroid and blood repertoires were. The public reads were reprocessed in TCRdb via fastp at Q25 and MiXCR, keeping in-frame beta chains. CDR3 protein duplicates are merged, each entry listing the most common genes and DNA. TCRdb's processing, not the study's, gives the V and J calls here. Within this sample are roughly 160,000 distinct CDR3 sequences, with roughly two fifths of them counted one time only. The ten largest account for around 9.3% of the sample.

Material: peripheral blood. This TCR was sampled from a man younger than 45 with Graves' ophthalmopathy. Donor details come from another sample of the same person, matched by shared clones. Rearrangement joined TRBV5-1 to TRBJ2-7; no D gene is confidently identified. Here is the DNA: TGCGCCAGCAGTTCTGGACCCGCCTACGAGCAGTACTTC. Its protein reads: CASSSGPAYEQYF.